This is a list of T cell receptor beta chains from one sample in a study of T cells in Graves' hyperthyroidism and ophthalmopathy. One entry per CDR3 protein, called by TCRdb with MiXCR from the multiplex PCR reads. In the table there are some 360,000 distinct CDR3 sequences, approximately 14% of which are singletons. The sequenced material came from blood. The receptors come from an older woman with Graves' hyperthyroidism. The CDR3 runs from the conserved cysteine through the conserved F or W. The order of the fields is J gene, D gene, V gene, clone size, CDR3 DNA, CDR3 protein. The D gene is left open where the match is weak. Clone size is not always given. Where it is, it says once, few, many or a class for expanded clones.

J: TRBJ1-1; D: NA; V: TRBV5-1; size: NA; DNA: TGCGCCAGCAGCTGGGAGGCCCCGGGAGTTGGAGCTTTCTTT; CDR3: CASSWEAPGVGAFF
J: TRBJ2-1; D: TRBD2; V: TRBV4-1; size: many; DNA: TGCGCCAGCAGCCAAGTTTCGGCTAGCGGGGGAGAGCAGTTCTTC; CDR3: CASSQVSASGGEQFF
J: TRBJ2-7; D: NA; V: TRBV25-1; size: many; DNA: TGTGCCAGCACCCCGCAGGGGAGCCTTTCCTACGAGCAGTACTTC; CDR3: CASTPQGSLSYEQYF
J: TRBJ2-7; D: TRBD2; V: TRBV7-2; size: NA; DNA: TGTGCCAGCAGCAAGCGGACTAGCGGGAGTTACGAGCAGTACTTC; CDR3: CASSKRTSGSYEQYF
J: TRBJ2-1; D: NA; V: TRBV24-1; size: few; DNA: TGTGCCACCGGGAGCTCCTACAATGAGCAGTTCTTC; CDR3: CATGSSYNEQFF
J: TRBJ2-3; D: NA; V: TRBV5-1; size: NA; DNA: TGCGCCAGCAGCTCCGGGAGTCAGGATACGCAGTATTTT; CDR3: CASSSGSQDTQYF
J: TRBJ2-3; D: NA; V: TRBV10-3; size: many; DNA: TGTGCCATCAGTGAACGAGCGAACACAGATACGCAGTATTTT; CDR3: CAISERANTDTQYF
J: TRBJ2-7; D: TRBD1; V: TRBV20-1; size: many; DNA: TGCAGTGCTCGAATCTGGGACAGGGCCTACGAGCAGTACTTC; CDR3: CSARIWDRAYEQYF
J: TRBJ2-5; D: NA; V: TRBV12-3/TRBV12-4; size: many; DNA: TGTGCCAGCAGTTTCCGGAGGCAGACCCAGTACTTC; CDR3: CASSFRRQTQYF
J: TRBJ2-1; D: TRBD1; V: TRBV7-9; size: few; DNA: TGTGCCAGCAGCAGTGGGGACAGGGGGCTCAATGAGCAGTTCTTC; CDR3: CASSSGDRGLNEQFF
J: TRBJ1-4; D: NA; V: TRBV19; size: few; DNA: TGTGCCAGTAGTAGGAGGGGCTGGGATGAAAAACTGTTTTTT; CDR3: CASSRRGWDEKLFF
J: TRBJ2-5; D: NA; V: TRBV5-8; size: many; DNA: TGTGCCAGCAGCCCCCGGGACTGGAAAGGGGTAGAGACCCAGTACTTC; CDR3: CASSPRDWKGVETQYF
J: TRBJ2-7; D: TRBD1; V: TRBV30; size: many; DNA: TGTGCCTTGAGCGCGGGACAGGGGGCGCATGAGCAGTACTTC; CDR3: CALSAGQGAHEQYF
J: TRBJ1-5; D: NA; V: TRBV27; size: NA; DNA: TGTGCCAGCAGAGAGGGGCGAAATCAGCCCCAGCATTTT; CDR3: CASREGRNQPQHF
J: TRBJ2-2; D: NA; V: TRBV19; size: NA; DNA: TGTGCCAGTAGTGCAGCCGGGACGAACACCGGGGAGCTGTTTTTT; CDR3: CASSAAGTNTGELFF
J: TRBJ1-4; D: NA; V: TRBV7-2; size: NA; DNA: TGTGCCAGCAGCTTAGGCAGAGGGATGGGTAATGAAAAACTGTTTTTT; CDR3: CASSLGRGMGNEKLFF
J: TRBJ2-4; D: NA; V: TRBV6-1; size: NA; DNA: TGTGCCAGCAGTCCCCGAGGAAGTCATTCCAAAAACATTCAGTACTTC; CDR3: CASSPRGSHSKNIQYF
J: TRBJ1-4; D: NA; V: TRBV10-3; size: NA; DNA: TGTGCCACCTCCATGAGGGCTAATGAAAAACTGTTTTTT; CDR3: CATSMRANEKLFF
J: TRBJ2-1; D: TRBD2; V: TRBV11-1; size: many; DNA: TGTGCCAGCAGCCTTGGGGGACTAGCGGGAAGAAATGAGCAGTTCTTC; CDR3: CASSLGGLAGRNEQFF
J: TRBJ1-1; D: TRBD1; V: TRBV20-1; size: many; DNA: TGCAGTGCTAGAGTCGACACAGGGGGGGGACAAGCTTTCTTT; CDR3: CSARVDTGGGQAFF
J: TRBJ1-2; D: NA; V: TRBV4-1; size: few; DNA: TGCGCCAGCAGCCCCCGGGCGGGAGACAGAGCTAACTATGGCTACACCTTC; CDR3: CASSPRAGDRANYGYTF